These T cell receptor beta chains were read from a single sample in a study of blood T cell repertoires in COVID-19. The assay was immunoSEQ multiplex PCR, and TCRdb's table has in-frame clones only and misses some. The sample contains about 170,000 clones, around 90% of which appear only once. The sequenced sample consisted of peripheral blood. Receptors were obtained from a man between 18 and 35 years old with COVID-19, enrolled during active disease. The CDR3 runs from the conserved cysteine through the conserved F or W. The order of the fields is clone size, V gene, CDR3 length, D gene, J gene, CDR3 DNA, CDR3 protein. A D gene is named only where the DNA matches it firmly. Clone size is not always given. Where it is, it says once, few, many or a class for expanded clones.

-	TRBV5-4	16	TRBD1	TRBJ1-2	TGTGCCAGCAGCTTGACCTTCCAACAGGGGGCGTCGGGCTACACCTTC	CASSLTFQQGASGYTF
-	TRBV6-6	14	-	TRBJ1-6	TGTGCCAGCAGTTACTACAGGGAAGGTTCACCCCTCCACTTT	CASSYYREGSPLHF
-	TRBV28	12	-	TRBJ2-7	TGTGCCAGCAGTTTTCGGGTCGCCGAGCAGTACTTC	CASSFRVAEQYF
-	TRBV5-1	12	-	TRBJ2-7	TGCGCCAGCAGCTTGGGGCAGTACGAGCAGTACTTC	CASSLGQYEQYF
once	TRBV28	13	TRBD2	TRBJ2-7	TGTGCCAGCAGTTTATCTACGGGGGGAAGGCAGTACTTC	CASSLSTGGRQYF
-	TRBV11-2	14	-	TRBJ2-7	TGTGCCAGCAGCTTAGGAGTGGGAGAATACGAGCAGTACTTC	CASSLGVGEYEQYF
-	TRBV27	14	-	TRBJ2-7	TGTGCCAGCAGTGTACAGGGGGGGTCCTACGAGCAGTACTTC	CASSVQGGSYEQYF
-	TRBV4-2	17	-	TRBJ2-1	TGTGCCAGCAGCCAAGATGGAAGGCGAGCAGGCTACAATGAGCAGTTCTTC	CASSQDGRRAGYNEQFF
-	TRBV5-1	14	TRBD1	TRBJ2-7	TGCGCCAGCAGCTTGGGGACAGGGCTCTACGAGCAGTACTTC	CASSLGTGLYEQYF
-	TRBV4-3	16	-	TRBJ1-5	TGCGCCAGCAGCCAAGCTCACGGTTTGAGCAATCAGCCCCAGCATTTT	CASSQAHGLSNQPQHF
-	TRBV30	13	-	TRBJ1-1	TGTGCCTGGAAAAGGATCAGGGACACTGAAGCTTTCTTT	CAWKRIRDTEAFF
-	TRBV9	15	TRBD1	TRBJ1-4	TGTGCCAGCAGCGTCGGGACAGGGGCTGTTGAAAAACTGTTTTTT	CASSVGTGAVEKLFF
-	TRBV7-9	15	TRBD1	TRBJ1-4	TGTGCCAGCAGCCTGAGACAGGGCAGTGGTGAAAAACTGTTTTTT	CASSLRQGSGEKLFF
-	TRBV9	13	TRBD1	TRBJ1-2	TGTGCCAGCAGCGGGGGACAGTACTATGGCTACACCTTC	CASSGGQYYGYTF
-	TRBV9	15	TRBD1	TRBJ2-1	TGTGCCAGCAGCGCCTACAGGGGCCCCTACAATGAGCAGTTCTTC	CASSAYRGPYNEQFF
-	TRBV30	14	TRBD1	TRBJ1-1	TGTGCCTGGAGGACAGGGGGAGAGGACACTGAAGCTTTCTTT	CAWRTGGEDTEAFF
-	TRBV5-6	14	-	TRBJ2-4	TGTGCCAGCAGCTTGGGGGCAGGGGCCCTTATTCAGTACTTC	CASSLGAGALIQYF
-	TRBV29-1	17	-	TRBJ2-3	TGCAGCGTCACGGCGCGGGATAGGAACAAGGGACCAGATACGCAGTATTTT	CSVTARDRNKGPDTQYF
-	TRBV30	12	TRBD1	TRBJ1-6	TGTGCCTGGAATGCAGGGGGCACACCCCTCCACTTT	CAWNAGGTPLHF
few	TRBV7-8	19	TRBD1	TRBJ1-5	TGTGCCAGCAGCCATCGTCCCGGGACAGGACCCCGGGGCAATCAGCCCCAGCATTTT	CASSHRPGTGPRGNQPQHF
-	TRBV5-6	16	TRBD1	TRBJ1-1	TGTGCCAGCAGCCCTATTACAGGGGGCCAGAATTATGAAGCTTTCTTT	CASSPITGGQNYEAFF
-	TRBV11-2	17	TRBD2	TRBJ2-7	TGTGCCAGCAGCCCCCACCCTCATAGCGGGAGGACCTACGAGCAGTACTTC	CASSPHPHSGRTYEQYF
-	TRBV27	15	TRBD2	TRBJ2-1	TGTGCCAGCAGTTCCCTAGCGGTAGTAGGCAATGAGCAGTTCTTC	CASSSLAVVGNEQFF
-	TRBV7-8	17	TRBD2	TRBJ2-7	TGTGCCAGCAGCTTAGCGATAGCGGGGGTTTCTTCCTACGAGCAGTACTTC	CASSLAIAGVSSYEQYF
-	TRBV7-2	14	-	TRBJ1-1	TGTGCCAGCAGAAACCCACAGGCGGCCGAGCAAGCTTTCTTT	CASRNPQAAEQAFF
few	TRBV6-2/TRBV6-3	14	-	TRBJ2-7	TGTGCCAGCAGTTACCTAGAACCCCCGAACGAGCAGTACTTC	CASSYLEPPNEQYF
few	TRBV29-1	14	-	TRBJ1-1	TGCAGCGTGGAACGGCAGGGCTTGAACACTGAAGCTTTCTTT	CSVERQGLNTEAFF
-	TRBV19	17	TRBD1	TRBJ1-1	TGTGCCAGGGGAGGGCGGAGAGGACAGGGAATGAACACTGAAGCTTTCTTT	CARGGRRGQGMNTEAFF
-	TRBV4-1	15	TRBD1	TRBJ2-3	TGCGCCAGCAGCCAAGCCGACAGGGGCACAGATACGCAGTATTTT	CASSQADRGTDTQYF
-	TRBV25-1	17	-	TRBJ2-2	TGTGCCAGCAGTGAATTTCAGGATACTCCCTCCACCGGGGAGCTGTTTTTT	CASSEFQDTPSTGELFF
-	TRBV6-1	16	-	TRBJ1-5	TGTGCCAGCAGTAAAGAACAGGGATTTGTCAACCAGCCCCAGCATTTT	CASSKEQGFVNQPQHF
-	TRBV6-5	14	TRBD1	TRBJ2-7	TGTGCCAGTATCGACAGGGGGCTCACCTACGAGCAGTACTTC	CASIDRGLTYEQYF
-	TRBV19	16	TRBD1	TRBJ2-1	TGTGCCAGTAGTTTCACCAGGGGGCAAAATCAGGGTGAGCAGTTCTTC	CASSFTRGQNQGEQFF
-	TRBV28	13	-	TRBJ1-2	TGTGCCAGCAGCCTTGACAGCTCCTATGGCTACACCTTC	CASSLDSSYGYTF
-	TRBV5-1	14	-	TRBJ1-2	TGCGCCAGCAGCTTGGAGGGGCAGGGCTATGGCTACACCTTC	CASSLEGQGYGYTF
-	TRBV9	17	TRBD2	TRBJ2-1	TGTGCCAGCAGCATTACCGCCGGGACTAGCCGTTACAATGAGCGGTTCTTC	CASSITAGTSRYNERFF
-	TRBV18	16	TRBD2	TRBJ2-1	TGTGCCAGCTCAGCGACTAGCGGGAGGAGCTACAATGAGCAGTTCTTC	CASSATSGRSYNEQFF
-	TRBV27	14	TRBD1	TRBJ1-5	TGTGCCAGCAGGGGGACAGGGGTTTATCAGCCCCAGCATTTT	CASRGTGVYQPQHF
-	TRBV28	15	TRBD2	TRBJ2-1	TGTGCCAGCAGTTTCAGTATGGGGAGGGGCGGTGAGCAGTTCTTC	CASSFSMGRGGEQFF
-	TRBV10-3	17	TRBD2	TRBJ2-2	TGTGCCATCAGTGGAGGACTAGCGGGACTGGACACCGGGGAGCTGTTTTTT	CAISGGLAGLDTGELFF
-	TRBV15	14	-	TRBJ1-4	TGTGCCACCAGCAGGGGGGCAGAAAGAGAAAAACTGCTTTTT	CATSRGAEREKLLF
-	TRBV6-5	14	-	TRBJ1-5	TGTGCCAGCAGTTTCTACAGGACGGACCAGCCCCAGCATTTT	CASSFYRTDQPQHF